Presented here are 8 T cell receptor beta chains from one specimen sequenced in a study of blood T cell repertoires in COVID-19. Generated by immunoSEQ multiplex PCR, the TCRdb table keeps only in-frame clones and is missing some. The repertoire holds 200,000 to 250,000 clones, with 75% to 90% as singletons. The sequenced material came from PBMCs or T cells enriched from blood (not recorded which). These receptors were obtained from a woman aged 25 to 45 who had been exposed to COVID-19.

V usage is TRBV10-3 and J usage is TRBJ2-4; D is undetermined. The CDR3 loop spans 16 amino acids. V lost 3 bases to trimming and J lost 13 bases, with 25 bases between them. Looked up from germline, CDR1 is ENHRY and CDR2 is SYGVKD. CDR3 loop: CAISEKAMESEKTQYF. Written as DNA, the CDR3 is TGTGCCATCAGTGAAAAGGCTATGGAGTCAGAGAAAACCCAGTACTTC.

The rearrangement links TRBV10-3 to TRBJ2-3, with 9 bases aligning to TRBD2. From germline, CDR1 is ENHRY and CDR2 SYGVKD. The junction had 7 bases not matched to a gene; V was cut back by 8 bases and J by 4 bases. The length of the CDR3 is 14 residues. CDR3 sequence: CAILAGGMPDTQYF. The CDR3 DNA reads as TGTGCCATCCTGGCGGGAGGGATGCCAGATACGCAGTATTTT.

V usage is TRBV24-1 and J usage is TRBJ1-2, with D hard to call. V was trimmed by 2 bases and J by 7 bases, leaving 7 bases between them. The CDR3 extends over 12 amino acids. Germline loops: CDR1 KGHDR, CDR2 SFDVKD. CDR3: CATSDWATGYTF. CDR3 DNA sequence: TGTGCCACCAGTGATTGGGCAACTGGCTACACCTTC.

The chain recombines TRBV9 with TRBJ2-6; weak D call: TRBD2 (6 bases). CDR3 length: 13 amino acids. Germline lookup yields CDR1 SGDLS and CDR2 YYNGEE. Deletions cut 3 bases from V and 11 bases from J, with 12 bases between. The chain's CDR3 is CASSAGPGDVLTF. The CDR3 DNA sequence: TGTGCCAGCAGCGCGGGACCGGGGGACGTCCTGACTTTC. The whole variable domain, remainder taken from reference TRBV9 and TRBJ2-6, is DSGVTQTPKHLITATGQRVTLRCSPRSGDLSVYWYQQSLDQGLQFLIQYYNGEERAKGNILERFSAQQFPDLHSELNLSSLELGDSALYFCASSAGPGDVLTFGAGSRLTVL.

The chain uses TRBV7-9 and TRBJ2-3; D perhaps matches TRBD1 (5 bases). The CDR3 contains 14 residues. Trimming left V 6 bases short and J 0 bases short, with 10 bases between. CDR1 is SEHNR, CDR2 FQNEAQ, per germline (reference sequence). In DNA, the CDR3 is TGTGCCAGCAGTACAGGAACTAGCACAGATACGCAGTATTTT. This codes for CASSTGTSTDTQYF.

This clone was counted only a few times. This chain joins TRBV19 and TRBJ1-2; 8 nucleotides agree with TRBD1. Trimming cost V 5 bases and J 0 bases; bases outside gene matches: 8. Germline V lookup: CDR1 LNHDA, CDR2 SQIVND (reference sequence). The CDR3 loop spans 16 amino acids. CDR3 protein: CASSLGTGISNYGYTF. The CDR3 DNA sequence: TGTGCCAGTAGTCTAGGGACAGGCATTTCTAACTATGGCTACACCTTC.

The J gene is TRBJ2-7, the V gene TRBV4-1, with D possibly being TRBD2 (6 bases). The V and J ends lost 1 base and 4 bases respectively, with 14 bases between them. The CDR3 is 15 amino acids. Germline V lookup: CDR1 MGHRA, CDR2 YSYEKL. This CDR3 is CASSQGSGAGYEQYF. CDR3 coding DNA: TGCGCCAGCAGCCAAGGTTCAGGCGCGGGATACGAGCAGTACTTC.

The V call is TRBV2, the J call TRBJ2-2; 7 bases fit TRBD1. Germline V lookup: CDR1 SNHLY, CDR2 FYNNEI. CDR3 length: 17 amino acids. V trimming: 0 bases; J trimming: 1 base; junction bases outside the gene matches: 5. The CDR3 DNA sequence: TGTGCCAGCAGTGAAGCGGGGACAGCTTTGAACACCGGGGAGCTGTTTTTT. Its translation: CASSEAGTALNTGELFF.